The entry below describes one T cell receptor (beta chain). Its binding antigen is unknown. No qualities accompany the bases; no much larger clone lies one base away. The trim is 3 bases for V and 3 bases for J, with a gap of 9 bases between the germline ends. From a lookup of the germline V gene (reference sequence), CDR1 and CDR2 are MNHEY and SMNVEV. The CDR3 measures 14 amino acids from cysteine to phenylalanine. Only the CDR3 part of the read is kept: 42 bases, read in frame from the first base. The sample's time point label, decoded: baseline before first vaccination. Vaccinee samples came from UK trials COV001 and COV002, including a single-blind randomized controlled phase 2/3 trial of AZD1222 (ChAdOx1 nCoV-19) in healthy adults. For TCRbeta chain sequencing, PBMC samples were collected from trial participants at day 0 and at day 28 after the second dose. The CDR3 regions of human TCRbeta chains were analyzed by immunosequencing. The paper's data handling went like this. Repertoire TCRs were matched against a reference library of SARS-CoV-2-specific TCRs generated with the MIRA antigen-specificity platform. Breadth was defined as the fraction of unique TCRs that were SARS-CoV-2-associated, and depth was defined as the fraction of total T cells that were SARS-CoV-2-associated. Using the MIRA data, each spike-specific TCR was assigned both to the spike region to which the TCR was reactive and to a CD4 or CD8 class. Log10-transformed breadth and depth values were compared by one-way ANOVA with Sidak's multiple comparisons tests. TCRdb provides this immuneACCESS table in a form limited to in-frame rearrangements. Some clones are lacking; in checked studies, under half of them reflect an unresolved V gene, and why the rest are absent is not known. That table furnishes V, J and clone size, whereas the DNA furnished D and trimming. The sample includes 100,000 to 150,000 clones, with 80% to 90% observed a single time. 4.2% of the sample comes from the top ten.

This record comes from a study of T cell responses to AZD1222 COVID-19 vaccine (dated by TCRdb to the early 2020s). General notes on the study: Because spike-specific TCR depth and breadth did not differ between the two schedules, AZD1222 recipients who got a second dose at roughly 4 weeks were pooled with those who got a second dose at roughly 12 weeks. Trial participants were enrolled by age into subgroups of 18-55, 56-69 and 70-plus years, and around 150, 28 and 57 TCR-sequenced participants, respectively, were included in these subgroups. A total of about 240 trial participants underwent TCR sequencing, of whom roughly 210 received two doses of AZD1222 and about 26 received two doses of the MenACWY control vaccine. What the research found in general, with its limitations: The vaccine-associated CD4 TCRs covered the entire spike protein, and the dominant responses fell in regions 160-218 and 743-854. Participants were mostly white British, with more females than males. The authors suggested clonal diversity may have been underestimated. Epitopes outside the regions mutated in the B.1.351 and B.1.1.7 variants were reportedly recognized by nearly half of the unique spike-specific TCRs. In the small 56-69-year group, the increase in depth fell short of significance, most likely because of low power. A significant rise in spike-specific TCR breadth and depth was observed after two AZD1222 doses relative to day 0 and relative to MenACWY recipients. Only a handful of AZD1222 recipients were SARS-CoV-2 seropositive at baseline, limiting conclusions about previously exposed vaccinees. Because no samples from the day 14 peak response were available, repertoires could be characterized only after the peak T cell response.

The chain was built from TRBV27 and TRBJ1-5; TRBD1 could be the D gene, as 6 bases match. Sequenced here: peripheral blood, sampled on day 0 of AZD1222 vaccination. The sequence was collected from an adult in good health. Here is the DNA: TGTGCCAGCAGTTTCGACAGGACCAATCAGCCCCAGCATTTT. This translates into CASSFDRTNQPQHF.